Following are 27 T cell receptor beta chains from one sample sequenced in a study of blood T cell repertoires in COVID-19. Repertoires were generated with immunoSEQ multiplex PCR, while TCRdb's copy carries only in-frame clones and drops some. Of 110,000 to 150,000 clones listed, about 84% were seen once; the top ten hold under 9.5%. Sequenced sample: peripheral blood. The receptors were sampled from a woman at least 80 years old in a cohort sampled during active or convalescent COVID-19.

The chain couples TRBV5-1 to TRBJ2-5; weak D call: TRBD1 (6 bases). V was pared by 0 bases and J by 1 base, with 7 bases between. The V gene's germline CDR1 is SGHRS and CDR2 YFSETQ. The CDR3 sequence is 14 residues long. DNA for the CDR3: TGCGCCAGCAGCTTGGGGGACACCCAAGAGACCCAGTACTTC. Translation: CASSLGDTQETQYF.

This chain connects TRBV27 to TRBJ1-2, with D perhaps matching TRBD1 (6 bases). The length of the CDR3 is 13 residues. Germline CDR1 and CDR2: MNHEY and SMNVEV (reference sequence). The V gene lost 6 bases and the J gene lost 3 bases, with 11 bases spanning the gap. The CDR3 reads CASREDRHYGYTF. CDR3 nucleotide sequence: TGTGCCAGCAGGGAAGACAGGCACTATGGCTACACCTTC.

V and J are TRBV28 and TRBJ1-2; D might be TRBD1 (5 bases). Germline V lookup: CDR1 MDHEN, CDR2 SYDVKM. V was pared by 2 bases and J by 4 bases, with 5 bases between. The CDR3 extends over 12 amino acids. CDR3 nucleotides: TGTGCCAGCAGTTTAGACAGCTATGGCTACACCTTC. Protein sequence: CASSLDSYGYTF.

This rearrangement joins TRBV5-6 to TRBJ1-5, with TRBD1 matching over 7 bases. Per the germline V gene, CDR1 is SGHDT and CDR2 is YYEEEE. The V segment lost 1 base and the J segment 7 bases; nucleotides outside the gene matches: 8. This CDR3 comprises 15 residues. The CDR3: CASSLFTGVKQPQHF. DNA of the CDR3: TGTGCCAGCAGCTTGTTTACAGGGGTGAAGCAGCCCCAGCATTTT.

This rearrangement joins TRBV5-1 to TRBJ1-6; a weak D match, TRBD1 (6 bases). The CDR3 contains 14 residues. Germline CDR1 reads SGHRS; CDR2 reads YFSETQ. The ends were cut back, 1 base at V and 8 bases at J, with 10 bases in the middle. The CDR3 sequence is CASSLWGQDSPLHF. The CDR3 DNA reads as TGCGCCAGCAGCTTGTGGGGGCAGGATTCACCCCTCCACTTT.

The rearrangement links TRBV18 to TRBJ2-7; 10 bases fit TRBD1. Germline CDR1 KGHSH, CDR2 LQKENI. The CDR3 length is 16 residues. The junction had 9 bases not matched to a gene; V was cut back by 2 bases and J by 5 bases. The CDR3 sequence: CASSPGPGTGVDEQYF. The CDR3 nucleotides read TGTGCCAGCTCACCAGGGCCCGGGACAGGGGTAGACGAGCAGTACTTC.

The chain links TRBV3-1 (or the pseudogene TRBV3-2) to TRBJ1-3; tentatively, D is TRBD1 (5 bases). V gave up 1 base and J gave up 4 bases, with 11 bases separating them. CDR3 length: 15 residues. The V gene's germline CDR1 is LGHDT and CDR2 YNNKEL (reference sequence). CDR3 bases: TGTGCCAGCAGCCAAGGTTATGGGGGGGGAAACACCATATATTTT. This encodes CASSQGYGGGNTIYF.

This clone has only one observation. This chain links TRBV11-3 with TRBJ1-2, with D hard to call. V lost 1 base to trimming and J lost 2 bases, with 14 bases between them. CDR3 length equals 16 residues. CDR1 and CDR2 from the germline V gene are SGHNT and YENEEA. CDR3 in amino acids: CASSLVRAPFNYGYTF. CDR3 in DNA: TGTGCCAGCAGCTTAGTGAGAGCGCCGTTCAACTATGGCTACACCTTC.

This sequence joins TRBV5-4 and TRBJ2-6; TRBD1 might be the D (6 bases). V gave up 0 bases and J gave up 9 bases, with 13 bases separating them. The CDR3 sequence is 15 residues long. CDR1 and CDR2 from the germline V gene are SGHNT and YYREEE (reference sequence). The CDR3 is CASSLDREGYNVLTF. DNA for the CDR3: TGTGCCAGCAGCTTGGACAGGGAAGGGTACAACGTCCTGACTTTC.

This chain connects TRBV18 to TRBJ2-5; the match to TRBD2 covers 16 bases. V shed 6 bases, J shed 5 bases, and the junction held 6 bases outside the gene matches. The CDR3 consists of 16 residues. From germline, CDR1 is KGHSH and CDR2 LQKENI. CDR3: CASSPGLAGGPETQYF. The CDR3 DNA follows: TGTGCCAGCTCGCCGGGACTAGCGGGGGGGCCCGAGACCCAGTACTTC. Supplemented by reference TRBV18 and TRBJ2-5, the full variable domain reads NAGVMQNPRHLVRRRGQEARLRCSPMKGHSHVYWYRQLPEEGLKFMVYLQKENIIDESGMPKERFSAEFPKEGPSILRIQQVVRGDSAAYFCASSPGLAGGPETQYFGPGTRLLVL.

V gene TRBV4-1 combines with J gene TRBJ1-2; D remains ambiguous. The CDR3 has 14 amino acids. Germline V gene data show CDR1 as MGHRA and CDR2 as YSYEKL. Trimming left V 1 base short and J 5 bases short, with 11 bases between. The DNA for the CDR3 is TGCGCCAGCAGCCAAGGTAATATACGGTATGGCTACACCTTC. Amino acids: CASSQGNIRYGYTF.

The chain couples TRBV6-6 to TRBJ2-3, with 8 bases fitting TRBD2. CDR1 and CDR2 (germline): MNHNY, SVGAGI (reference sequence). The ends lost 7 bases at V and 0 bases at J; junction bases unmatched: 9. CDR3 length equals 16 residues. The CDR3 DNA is TGTGCCAGCACCGTCATAGCGGGGTCTAGCACAGATACGCAGTATTTT. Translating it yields CASTVIAGSSTDTQYF.

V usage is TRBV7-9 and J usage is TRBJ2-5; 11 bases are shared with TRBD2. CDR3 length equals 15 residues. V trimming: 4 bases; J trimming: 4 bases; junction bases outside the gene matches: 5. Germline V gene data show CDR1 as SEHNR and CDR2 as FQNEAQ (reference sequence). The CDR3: CASSSLAGGGETQYF. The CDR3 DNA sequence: TGTGCCAGCAGCTCGCTAGCGGGGGGCGGAGAGACCCAGTACTTC.

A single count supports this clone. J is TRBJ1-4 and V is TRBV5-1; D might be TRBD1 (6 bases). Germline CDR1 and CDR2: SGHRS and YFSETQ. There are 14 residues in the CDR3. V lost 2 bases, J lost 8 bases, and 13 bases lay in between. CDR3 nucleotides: TGCGCCAGCAGCTTAACTACCAGGGGCGAAAAACTGTTTTTT. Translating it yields CASSLTTRGEKLFF. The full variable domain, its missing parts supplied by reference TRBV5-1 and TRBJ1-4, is KAGVTQTPRYLIKTRGQQVTLSCSPISGHRSVSWYQQTPGQGLQFLFEYFSETQRNKGNFPGRFSGRQFSNSRSEMNVSTLELGDSALYLCASSLTTRGEKLFFGSGTQLSVL.

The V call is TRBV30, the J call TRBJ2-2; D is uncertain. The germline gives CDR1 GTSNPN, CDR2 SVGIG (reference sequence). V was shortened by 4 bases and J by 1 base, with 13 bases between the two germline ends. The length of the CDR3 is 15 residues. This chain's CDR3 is CAWKAVNLNTGELFF. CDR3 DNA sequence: TGTGCCTGGAAGGCGGTCAACTTGAACACCGGGGAGCTGTTTTTT.

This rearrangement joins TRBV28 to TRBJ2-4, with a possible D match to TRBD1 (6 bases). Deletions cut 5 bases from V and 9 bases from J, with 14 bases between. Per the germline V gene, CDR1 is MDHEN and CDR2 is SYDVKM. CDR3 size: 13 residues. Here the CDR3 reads CASSNTGLAIQYF. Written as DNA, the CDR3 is TGTGCCAGCAGTAACACAGGGTTGGCCATTCAGTACTTC.

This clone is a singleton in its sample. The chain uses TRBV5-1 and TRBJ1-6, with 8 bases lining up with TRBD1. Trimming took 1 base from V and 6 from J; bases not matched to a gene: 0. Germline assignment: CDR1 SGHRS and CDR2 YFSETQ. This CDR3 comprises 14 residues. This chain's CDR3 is CASSLQGANSPLHF. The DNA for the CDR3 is TGCGCCAGCAGCTTGCAGGGGGCTAATTCACCCCTCCACTTT.

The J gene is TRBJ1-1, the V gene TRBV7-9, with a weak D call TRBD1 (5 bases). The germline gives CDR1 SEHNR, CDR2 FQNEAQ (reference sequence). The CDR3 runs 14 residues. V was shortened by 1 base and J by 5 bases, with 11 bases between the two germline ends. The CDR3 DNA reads TGTGCCAGCAGCTTAGTGGAGGGGTTGACTGAAGCTTTCTTT. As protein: CASSLVEGLTEAFF.

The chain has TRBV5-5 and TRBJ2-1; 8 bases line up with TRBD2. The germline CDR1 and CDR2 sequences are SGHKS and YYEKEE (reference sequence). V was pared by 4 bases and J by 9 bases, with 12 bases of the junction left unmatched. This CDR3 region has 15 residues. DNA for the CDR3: TGTGCCAGCAGCCCCGGGACTAGAGTCTCGGGTGAGCAGTTCTTC. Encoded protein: CASSPGTRVSGEQFF.

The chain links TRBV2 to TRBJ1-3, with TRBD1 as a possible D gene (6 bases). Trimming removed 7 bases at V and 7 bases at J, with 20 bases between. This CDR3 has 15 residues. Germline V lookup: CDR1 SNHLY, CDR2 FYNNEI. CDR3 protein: CASTKEASGVNTIYF. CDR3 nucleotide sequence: TGTGCCAGCACCAAGGAGGCCTCAGGGGTGAACACCATATATTTT.

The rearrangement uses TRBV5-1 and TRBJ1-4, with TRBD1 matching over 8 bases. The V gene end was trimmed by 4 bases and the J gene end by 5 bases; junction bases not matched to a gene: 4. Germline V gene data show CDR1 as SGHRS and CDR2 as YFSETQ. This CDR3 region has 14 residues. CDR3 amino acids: CASSPGQGNEKLFF. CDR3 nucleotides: TGCGCCAGCAGCCCCGGACAGGGAAATGAAAAACTGTTTTTT.

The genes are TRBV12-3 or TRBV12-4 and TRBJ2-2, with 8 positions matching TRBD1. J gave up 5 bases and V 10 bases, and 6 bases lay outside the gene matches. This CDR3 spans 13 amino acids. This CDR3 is CAIATGVTGELFF. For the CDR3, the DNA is TGTGCCATTGCGACAGGGGTTACCGGGGAGCTGTTTTTT.

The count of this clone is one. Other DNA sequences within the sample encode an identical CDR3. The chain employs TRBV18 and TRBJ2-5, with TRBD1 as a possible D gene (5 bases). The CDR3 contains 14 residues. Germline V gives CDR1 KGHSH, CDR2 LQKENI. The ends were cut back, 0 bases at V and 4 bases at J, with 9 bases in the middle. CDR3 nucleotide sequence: TGTGCCAGCTCACCACCGGGGCGGAGAGAGACCCAGTACTTC. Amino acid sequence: CASSPPGRRETQYF.

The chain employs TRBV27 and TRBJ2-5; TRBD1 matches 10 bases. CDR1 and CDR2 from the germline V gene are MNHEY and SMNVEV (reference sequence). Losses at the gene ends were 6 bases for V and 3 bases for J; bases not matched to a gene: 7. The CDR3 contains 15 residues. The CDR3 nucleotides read TGTGCCAGCAGAGCCCCGGACAGGGGGGAAGAGACCCAGTACTTC. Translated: CASRAPDRGEETQYF.

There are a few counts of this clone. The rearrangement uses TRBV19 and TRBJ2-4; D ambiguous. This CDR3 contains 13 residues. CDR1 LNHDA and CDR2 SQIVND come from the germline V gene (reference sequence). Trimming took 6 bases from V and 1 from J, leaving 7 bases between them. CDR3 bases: TGTGCCAGTAGGTCAGCGGCCAAAAACATTCAGTACTTC. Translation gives CASRSAAKNIQYF.

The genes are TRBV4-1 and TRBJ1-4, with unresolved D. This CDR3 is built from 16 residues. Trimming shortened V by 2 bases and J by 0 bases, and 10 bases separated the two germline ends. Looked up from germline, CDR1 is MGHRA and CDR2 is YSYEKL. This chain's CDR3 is CASSQRNSATNEKLFF. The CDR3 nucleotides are TGCGCCAGCAGCCAACGGAACAGTGCAACTAATGAAAAACTGTTTTTT.

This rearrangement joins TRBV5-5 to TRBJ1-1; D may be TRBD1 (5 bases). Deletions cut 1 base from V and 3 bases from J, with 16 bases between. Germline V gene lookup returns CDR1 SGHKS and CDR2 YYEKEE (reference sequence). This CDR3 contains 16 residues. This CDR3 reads CASSLNVGRGDTEAFF. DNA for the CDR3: TGTGCCAGCAGCTTGAATGTGGGGCGCGGTGACACTGAAGCTTTCTTT.